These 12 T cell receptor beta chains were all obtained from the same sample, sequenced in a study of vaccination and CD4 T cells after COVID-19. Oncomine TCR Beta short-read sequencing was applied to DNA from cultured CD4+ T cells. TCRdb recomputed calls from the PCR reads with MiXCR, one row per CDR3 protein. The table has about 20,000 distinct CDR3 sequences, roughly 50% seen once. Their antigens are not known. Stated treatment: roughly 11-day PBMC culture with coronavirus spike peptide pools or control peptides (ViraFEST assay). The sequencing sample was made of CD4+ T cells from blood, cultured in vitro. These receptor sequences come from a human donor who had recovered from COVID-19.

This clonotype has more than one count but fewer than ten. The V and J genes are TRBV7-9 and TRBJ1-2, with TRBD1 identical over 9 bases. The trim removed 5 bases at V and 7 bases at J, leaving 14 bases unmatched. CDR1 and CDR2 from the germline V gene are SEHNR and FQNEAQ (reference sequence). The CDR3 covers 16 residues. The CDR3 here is CASSAPPGQGGSGYTF. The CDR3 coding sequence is TGTGCCAGCAGCGCCCCCCCGGGACAGGGAGGCAGTGGCTACACCTTC.

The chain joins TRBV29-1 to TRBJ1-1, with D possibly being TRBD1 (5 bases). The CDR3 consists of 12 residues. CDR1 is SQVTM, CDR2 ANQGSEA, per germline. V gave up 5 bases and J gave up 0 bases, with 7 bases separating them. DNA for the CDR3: TGCAGCGTTTCCAGGGTGAACACTGAAGCTTTCTTT. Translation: CSVSRVNTEAFF. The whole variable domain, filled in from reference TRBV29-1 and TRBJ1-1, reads SAVISQKPSRDICQRGTSLTIQCQVDSQVTMMFWYRQQPGQSLTLIATANQGSEATYESGFVIDKFPISRPNLTFSTLTVSNMSPEDSSIYLCSVSRVNTEAFFGQGTRLTVV.

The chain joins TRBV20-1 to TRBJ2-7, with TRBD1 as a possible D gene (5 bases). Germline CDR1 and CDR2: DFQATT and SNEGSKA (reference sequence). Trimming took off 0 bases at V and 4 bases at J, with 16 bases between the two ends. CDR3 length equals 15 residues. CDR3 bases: TGCAGTGCTAGAGATTCCGGCAGGGTAGTGTACGAGCAGTACTTC. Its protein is CSARDSGRVVYEQYF.

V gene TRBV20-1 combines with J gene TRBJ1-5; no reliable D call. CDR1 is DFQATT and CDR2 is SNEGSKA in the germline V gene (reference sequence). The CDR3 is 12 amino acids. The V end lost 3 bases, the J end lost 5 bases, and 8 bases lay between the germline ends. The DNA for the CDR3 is TGCAGTGCTAGGAGGAAGGATCAGCCCCAGCATTTT. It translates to CSARRKDQPQHF.

The CDR3 here is CASSLRLTTYEQYF. CDR3 DNA: TGTGCCAGCAGCCTTCGACTAACAACCTACGAGCAGTACTTC. The chain links TRBV11-2 to TRBJ2-7; possible D gene TRBD2, 5 bases. The CDR3 totals 14 residues. Trimming removed 5 bases from V and 2 bases from J, with 13 bases in between. From germline, CDR1 is SGHAT and CDR2 FQNNGV.

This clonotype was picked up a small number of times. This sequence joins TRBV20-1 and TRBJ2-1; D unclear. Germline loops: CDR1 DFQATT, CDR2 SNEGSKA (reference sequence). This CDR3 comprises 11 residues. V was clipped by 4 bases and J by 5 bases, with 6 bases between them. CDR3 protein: CSATRNNEQFF. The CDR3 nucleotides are TGCAGTGCTACCCGTAACAATGAGCAGTTCTTC.

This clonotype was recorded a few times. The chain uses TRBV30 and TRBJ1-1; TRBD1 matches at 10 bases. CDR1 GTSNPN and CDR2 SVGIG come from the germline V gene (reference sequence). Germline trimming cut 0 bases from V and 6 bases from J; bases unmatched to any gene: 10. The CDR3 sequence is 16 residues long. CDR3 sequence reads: CAWSVLRGQGRAEAFF. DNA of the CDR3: TGTGCCTGGAGTGTTTTAAGGGGACAGGGGAGGGCTGAAGCTTTCTTT.

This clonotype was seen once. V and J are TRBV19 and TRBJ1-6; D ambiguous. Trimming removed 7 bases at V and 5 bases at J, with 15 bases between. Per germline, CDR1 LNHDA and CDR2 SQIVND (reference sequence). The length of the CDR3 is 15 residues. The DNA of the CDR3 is TGTGCCAGTAACGCTGGACGGTGGGATAATTCACCCCTCCACTTT. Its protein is CASNAGRWDNSPLHF.

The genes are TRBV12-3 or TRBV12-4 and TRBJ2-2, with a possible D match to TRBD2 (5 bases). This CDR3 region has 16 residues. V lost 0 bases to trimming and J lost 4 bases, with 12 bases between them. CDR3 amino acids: CASSLASGLSTGELFF. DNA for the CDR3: TGTGCCAGCAGTTTAGCGTCAGGACTTTCCACCGGGGAGCTGTTTTTT.

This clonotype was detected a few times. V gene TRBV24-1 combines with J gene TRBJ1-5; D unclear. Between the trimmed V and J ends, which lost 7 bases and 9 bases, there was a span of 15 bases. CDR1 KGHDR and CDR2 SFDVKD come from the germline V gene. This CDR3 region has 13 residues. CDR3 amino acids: CATRKDHSGPQHF. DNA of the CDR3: TGTGCCACCAGGAAGGACCACTCTGGGCCCCAGCATTTT.

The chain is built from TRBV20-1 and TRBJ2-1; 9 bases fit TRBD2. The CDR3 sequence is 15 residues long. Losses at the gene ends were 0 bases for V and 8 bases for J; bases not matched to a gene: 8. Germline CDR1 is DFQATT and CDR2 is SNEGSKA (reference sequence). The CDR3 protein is CSARERAGGRYEQFF. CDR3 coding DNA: TGCAGTGCTAGAGAAAGAGCGGGGGGTAGATATGAGCAGTTCTTC.

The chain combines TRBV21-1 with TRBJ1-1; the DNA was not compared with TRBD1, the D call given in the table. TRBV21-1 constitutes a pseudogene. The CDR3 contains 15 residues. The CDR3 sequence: CASSKGQAVNTEAFF. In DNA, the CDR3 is TGTGCCAGCAGCAAGGGACAGGCGGTCAACACTGAAGCTTTCTTT.